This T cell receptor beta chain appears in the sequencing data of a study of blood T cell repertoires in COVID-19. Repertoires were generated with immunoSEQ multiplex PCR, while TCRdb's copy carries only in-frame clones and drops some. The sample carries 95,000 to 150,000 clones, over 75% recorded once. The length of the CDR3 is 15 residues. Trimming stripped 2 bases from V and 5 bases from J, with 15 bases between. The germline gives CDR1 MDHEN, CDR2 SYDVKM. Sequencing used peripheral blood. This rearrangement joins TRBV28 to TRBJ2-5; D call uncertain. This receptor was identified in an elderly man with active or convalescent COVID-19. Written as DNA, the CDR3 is TGTGCCAGCAGTTTAAGTCGTCGGGTTTTCGAGACCCAGTACTTC. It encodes CASSLSRRVFETQYF.